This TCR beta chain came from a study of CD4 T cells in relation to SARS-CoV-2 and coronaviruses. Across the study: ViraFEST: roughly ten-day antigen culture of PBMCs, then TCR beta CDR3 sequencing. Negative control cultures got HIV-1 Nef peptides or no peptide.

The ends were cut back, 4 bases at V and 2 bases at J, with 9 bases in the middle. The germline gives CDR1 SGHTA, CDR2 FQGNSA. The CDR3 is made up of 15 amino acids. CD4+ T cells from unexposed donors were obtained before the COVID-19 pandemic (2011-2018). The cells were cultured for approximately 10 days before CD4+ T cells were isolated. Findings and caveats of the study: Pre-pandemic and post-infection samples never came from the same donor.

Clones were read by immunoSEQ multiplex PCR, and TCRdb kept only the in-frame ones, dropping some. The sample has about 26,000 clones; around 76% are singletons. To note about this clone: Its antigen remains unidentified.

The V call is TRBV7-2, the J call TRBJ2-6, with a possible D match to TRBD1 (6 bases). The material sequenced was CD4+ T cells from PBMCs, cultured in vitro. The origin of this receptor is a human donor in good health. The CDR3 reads CASSSTGTGANVLTF. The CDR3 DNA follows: TGTGCCAGCAGCTCCACAGGGACTGGGGCCAACGTCCTGACTTTC.